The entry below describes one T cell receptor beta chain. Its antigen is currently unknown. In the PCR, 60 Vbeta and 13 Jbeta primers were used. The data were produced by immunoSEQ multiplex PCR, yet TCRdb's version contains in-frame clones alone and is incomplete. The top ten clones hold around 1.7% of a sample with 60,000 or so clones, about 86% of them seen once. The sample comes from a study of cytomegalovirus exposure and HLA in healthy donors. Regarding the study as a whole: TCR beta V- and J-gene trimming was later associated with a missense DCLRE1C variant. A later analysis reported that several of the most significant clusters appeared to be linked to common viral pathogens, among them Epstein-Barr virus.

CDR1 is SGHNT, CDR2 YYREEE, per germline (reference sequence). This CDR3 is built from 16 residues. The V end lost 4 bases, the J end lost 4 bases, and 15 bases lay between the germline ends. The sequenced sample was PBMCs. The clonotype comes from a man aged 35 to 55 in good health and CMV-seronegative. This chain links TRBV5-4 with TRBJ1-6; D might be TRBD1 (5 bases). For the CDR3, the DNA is TGTGCCAGCAGCCAAGTGGGGGGTGGATATAATTCACCCCTCCACTTT. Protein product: CASSQVGGGYNSPLHF.